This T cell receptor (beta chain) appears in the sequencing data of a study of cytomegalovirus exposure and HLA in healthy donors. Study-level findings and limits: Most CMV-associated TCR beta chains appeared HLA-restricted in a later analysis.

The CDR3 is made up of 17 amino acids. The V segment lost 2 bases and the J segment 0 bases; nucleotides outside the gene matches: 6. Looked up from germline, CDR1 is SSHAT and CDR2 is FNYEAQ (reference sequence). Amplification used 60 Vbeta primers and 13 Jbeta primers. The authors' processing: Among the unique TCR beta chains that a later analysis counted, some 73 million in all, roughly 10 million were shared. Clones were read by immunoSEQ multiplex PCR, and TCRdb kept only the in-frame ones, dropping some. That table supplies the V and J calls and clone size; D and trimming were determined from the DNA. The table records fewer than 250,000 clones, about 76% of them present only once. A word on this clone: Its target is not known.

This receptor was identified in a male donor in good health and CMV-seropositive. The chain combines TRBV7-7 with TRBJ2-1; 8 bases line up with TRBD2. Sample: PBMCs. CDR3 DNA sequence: TGTGCCAGCAGCTTATATAGCGGGGTCAGCTCCTACAATGAGCAGTTCTTC. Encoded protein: CASSLYSGVSSYNEQFF.